This is a list of T cell receptor beta chains from one sample in a study of blood T cell repertoires in COVID-19. Some clones are missing from TCRdb's copy, which holds only in-frame ones; the method was immunoSEQ multiplex PCR. The repertoire holds some 230,000 clones, with roughly 79% as singletons. The sample taken for sequencing was PBMCs or T cells enriched from blood (not recorded which). The receptors were sampled from a man aged 40-50 years who had recovered from COVID-19. Both conserved end residues are part of each CDR3. The order of the fields is J gene, V gene, clone size, D gene, CDR3 protein, CDR3 DNA. The D gene is left open where the match is weak. Only part of the rows carry a size: once, few, many, or a class if the clone is expanded.

TRBJ1-2 | TRBV10-3 | . | TRBD1 | CAISVHRTGEGPDGYTF | TGTGCCATCAGTGTTCATCGGACAGGGGAAGGTCCGGATGGCTACACCTTC
TRBJ2-6 | TRBV28 | . | . | CASSTPGGDHEWGGANVLTF | TGTGCCAGCAGTACCCCCGGAGGGGACCATGAATGGGGCGGGGCCAACGTCCTGACTTTC
TRBJ2-1 | TRBV14 | once | TRBD2 | CASSQPLTSGTFRWDEQFF | TGTGCCAGCAGCCAACCCTTGACTAGCGGGACTTTCCGTTGGGATGAGCAGTTCTTC
TRBJ1-4 | TRBV10-2 | . | . | CASSHRDPTNEKLFF | TGCGCCAGCAGTCACCGGGATCCAACTAATGAAAAACTGTTTTTT
TRBJ1-4 | TRBV5-6 | . | . | CASSPTLQVEKLFF | TGTGCCAGCAGCCCAACACTTCAGGTTGAAAAACTGTTTTTT
TRBJ2-7 | TRBV12-3/TRBV12-4 | . | . | CASTHTRGLEQYF | TGTGCCAGCACGCACACTAGGGGACTCGAGCAGTACTTC
TRBJ2-4 | TRBV2 | . | . | CASSELTYPKNIQYF | TGTGCCAGCAGTGAACTCACTTATCCCAAAAACATTCAGTACTTC
TRBJ1-3 | TRBV2 | . | TRBD1 | CASQGAGNTIYF | TGTGCCAGCCAGGGGGCGGGAAACACCATATATTTT
TRBJ1-5 | TRBV7-8 | few | TRBD1 | CASSLARTGPNQPQHF | TGTGCCAGCAGCTTAGCTAGGACAGGGCCAAATCAGCCCCAGCATTTT
TRBJ1-1 | TRBV30 | . | . | CAWSKEGLATEAFF | TGTGCCTGGAGTAAAGAGGGTTTGGCCACTGAAGCTTTCTTT
TRBJ1-6 | TRBV27 | . | . | CASRPQGYGSPLHF | TGTGCCAGCAGACCCCAGGGGTACGGTTCACCCCTCCACTTT
TRBJ2-7 | TRBV27 | . | . | CASSLSMGSSYEQYF | TGTGCCAGCAGTTTATCGATGGGCAGCTCCTACGAGCAGTACTTC
TRBJ2-5 | TRBV28 | . | TRBD1 | CASSLGGTGVAETQYF | TGTGCCAGCAGTTTAGGGGGAACAGGGGTCGCAGAGACCCAGTACTTC
TRBJ2-7 | TRBV28 | . | . | CASSLPGYEQYF | TGTGCCAGCAGTTTACCAGGATACGAGCAGTACTTC